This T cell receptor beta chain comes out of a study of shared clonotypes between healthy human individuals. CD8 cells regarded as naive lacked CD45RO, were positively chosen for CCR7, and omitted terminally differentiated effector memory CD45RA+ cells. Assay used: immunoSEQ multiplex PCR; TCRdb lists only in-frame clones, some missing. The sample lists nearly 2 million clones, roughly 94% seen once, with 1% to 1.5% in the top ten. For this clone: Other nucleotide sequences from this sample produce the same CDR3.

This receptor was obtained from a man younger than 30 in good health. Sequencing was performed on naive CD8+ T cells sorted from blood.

DNA for the CDR3: TGCGCCAGCAGCTGGGACAGGGGCTACGAGCAGTACTTC. This translates into CASSWDRGYEQYF. The chain carries TRBV4-1 and TRBJ2-7, with 10 bases fitting TRBD1. The germline gives CDR1 MGHRA, CDR2 YSYEKL. This CDR3 has 13 residues. V shed 5 bases, J shed 3 bases, and the junction held 1 base outside the gene matches.